The source of this T cell receptor (beta chain) is a study of blood T cell repertoires in COVID-19. About the research overall: The United States, Italy and Spain were the sources of the acute and convalescent COVID-19 samples. PBMCs, B-cell-depleted T cells, or T cells provided the cDNA or gDNA that made up the material.

Trimming left V 3 bases short and J 2 bases short, with 16 bases between. Germline CDR1 and CDR2: KGHSH and LQKENI. The CDR3 totals 16 residues. In the authors' methods: Estimation of nucleated cell counts was performed using reference gene primer amplification. Sequenced by immunoSEQ multiplex PCR; TCRdb stores in-frame clones only, minus some. For V, J and clone size, that table is used; D and trimming come from the DNA. Here the sample spans 350,000 to 450,000 clones, approximately 86% being singletons. Sequenced sample: peripheral blood. The V call is TRBV18, the J call TRBJ1-2; no clear D. This sequence originates from a woman between 55 and 75 years old with COVID-19, enrolled during active disease. Written as DNA, the CDR3 is TGTGCCAGCTCACCCCCCATTGGGCTATCAAACTATGGCTACACCTTC. It translates to CASSPPIGLSNYGYTF.